The TCR beta chain under discussion was sequenced for a study of graft-versus-host responses after intestinal transplantation. Study as a whole: The study gave all recipients anti-thymocyte globulin induction, then tacrolimus and steroids for approximately 3 years.

The CDR3 length is 15 residues. The ends lost 7 bases at V and 1 base at J; junction bases unmatched: 6. The germline gives CDR1 LNHDA, CDR2 SQIVND (reference sequence). The table came from immunoSEQ multiplex PCR; TCRdb's copy has only in-frame clones and leaves some out. This table has around 120,000 clones, 85% to 95% appearing once. Note on this clone: Antigen unknown.

The chain has TRBV19 and TRBJ1-2; 10 bases agree with TRBD1. The sequence was obtained from a human donor who received an intestinal transplant. Sequenced here: unstimulated CD8+ T cells sorted from spleen or lymph node cells, sampled before intestinal transplant. The CDR3 here is CASNADRGNNYGYTF. For the CDR3, the DNA is TGTGCCAGTAACGCGGACAGGGGGAATAACTATGGCTACACCTTC.